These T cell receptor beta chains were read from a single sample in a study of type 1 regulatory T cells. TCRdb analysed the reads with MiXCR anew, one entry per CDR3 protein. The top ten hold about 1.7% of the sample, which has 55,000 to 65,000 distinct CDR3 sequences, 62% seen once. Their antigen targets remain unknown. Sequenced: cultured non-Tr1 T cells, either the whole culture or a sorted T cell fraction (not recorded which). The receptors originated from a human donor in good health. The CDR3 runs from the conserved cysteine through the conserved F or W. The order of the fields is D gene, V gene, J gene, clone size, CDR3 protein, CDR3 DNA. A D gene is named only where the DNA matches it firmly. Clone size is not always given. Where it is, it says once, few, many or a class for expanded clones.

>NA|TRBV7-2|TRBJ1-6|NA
CASSTSLGASLHF
TGTGCCAGCAGCACCTCCCTAGGGGCCTCCCTCCACTTT
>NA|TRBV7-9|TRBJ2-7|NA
CASSKNSGSTYEQYF
TGTGCCAGCAGCAAAAACTCGGGCTCAACCTACGAGCAGTACTTC
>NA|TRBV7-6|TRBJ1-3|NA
CASSLNMAGNGNTIYF
TGTGCCAGCAGCTTAAATATGGCAGGGAATGGAAACACCATATATTTT
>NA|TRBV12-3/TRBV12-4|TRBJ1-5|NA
CASSSSRGDNQPQHF
TGTGCCAGCAGTTCGAGCAGGGGTGACAATCAGCCCCAGCATTTT
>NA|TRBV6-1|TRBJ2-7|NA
CATRFDRSTYEQYF
TGTGCCACTCGGTTCGACCGGTCAACTTACGAGCAGTACTTC
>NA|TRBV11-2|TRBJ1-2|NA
CASSRETVYGYTF
TGTGCCAGCAGCCGAGAGACAGTCTATGGCTACACCTTC
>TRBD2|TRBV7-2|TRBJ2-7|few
CASSSIGAQAGVNYEQYF
TGTGCCAGCAGCTCTATTGGCGCCCAGGCGGGAGTAAACTACGAGCAGTACTTC
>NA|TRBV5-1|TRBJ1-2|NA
CASSRQGSTYGYTF
TGCGCCAGCAGCCGGCAGGGAAGCACCTATGGCTACACCTTC
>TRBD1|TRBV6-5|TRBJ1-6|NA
CASSPQGASYNSPLHF
TGTGCCAGCAGTCCTCAGGGGGCGTCCTATAATTCACCCCTCCACTTT
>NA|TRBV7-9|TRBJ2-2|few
CASSTIRERLAGELFF
TGTGCCAGCAGCACGATCCGGGAACGTTTGGCGGGGGAGCTGTTTTTT
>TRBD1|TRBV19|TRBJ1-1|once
CASRNPRGTMNTEAFF
TGTGCCAGCAGAAACCCCAGGGGGACCATGAACACTGAAGCTTTCTTT
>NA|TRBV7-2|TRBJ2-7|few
CASSSFGGTSYEQYF
TGTGCCAGCAGCTCCTTCGGCGGGACCTCCTACGAGCAGTACTTC
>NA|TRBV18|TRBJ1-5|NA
CASSPQAQNQPQHF
TGTGCCAGCTCACCCCAGGCACAAAATCAGCCCCAGCATTTT
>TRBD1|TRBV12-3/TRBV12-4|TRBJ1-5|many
CASSLRGQGARAQHF
TGTGCCAGCAGTTTACGGGGACAGGGGGCTCGGGCCCAGCATTTT
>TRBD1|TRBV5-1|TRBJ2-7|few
CASSRDSTAYEQYF
TGCGCCAGCTCGAGGGACAGTACAGCCTACGAGCAGTACTTC
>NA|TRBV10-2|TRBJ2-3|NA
CASRQDVRTQYF
TGCGCCAGCAGACAGGACGTGAGGACGCAGTATTTT
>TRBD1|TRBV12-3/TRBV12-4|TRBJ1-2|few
CASSLQGVDYGYTF
TGTGCCAGCAGTCTCCAGGGGGTAGACTATGGCTACACCTTC
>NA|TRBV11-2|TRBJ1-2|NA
CASSEPPGAYGYTF
TGTGCCAGCAGCGAACCGCCCGGGGCCTATGGCTACACCTTC
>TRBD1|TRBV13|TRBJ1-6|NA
CASRGPGGNSPLHF
TGTGCCAGCAGGGGGCCAGGGGGGAATTCACCCCTCCACTTT
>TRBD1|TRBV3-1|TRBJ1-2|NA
CASSLRTGSYGYTF
TGTGCCAGCAGCCTGCGGACAGGGAGTTATGGCTACACCTTC
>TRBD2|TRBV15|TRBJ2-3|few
CATSRTSRLSHTDTQYF
TGTGCCACCAGCCGGACTAGCCGCCTGTCCCACACAGATACGCAGTATTTT
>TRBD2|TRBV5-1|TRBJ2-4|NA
CASGASAGGENIQYF
TGCGCCAGCGGCGCGTCCGCCGGGGGGGAAAACATTCAGTACTTC
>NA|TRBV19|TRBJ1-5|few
CASSIAAGVGQPQHF
TGTGCCAGTAGTATCGCCGCAGGGGTAGGTCAGCCCCAGCATTTT
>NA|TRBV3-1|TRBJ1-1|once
CASSTAQGLNTEAFF
TGTGCCAGCAGCACGGCACAGGGTCTGAACACTGAAGCTTTCTTT